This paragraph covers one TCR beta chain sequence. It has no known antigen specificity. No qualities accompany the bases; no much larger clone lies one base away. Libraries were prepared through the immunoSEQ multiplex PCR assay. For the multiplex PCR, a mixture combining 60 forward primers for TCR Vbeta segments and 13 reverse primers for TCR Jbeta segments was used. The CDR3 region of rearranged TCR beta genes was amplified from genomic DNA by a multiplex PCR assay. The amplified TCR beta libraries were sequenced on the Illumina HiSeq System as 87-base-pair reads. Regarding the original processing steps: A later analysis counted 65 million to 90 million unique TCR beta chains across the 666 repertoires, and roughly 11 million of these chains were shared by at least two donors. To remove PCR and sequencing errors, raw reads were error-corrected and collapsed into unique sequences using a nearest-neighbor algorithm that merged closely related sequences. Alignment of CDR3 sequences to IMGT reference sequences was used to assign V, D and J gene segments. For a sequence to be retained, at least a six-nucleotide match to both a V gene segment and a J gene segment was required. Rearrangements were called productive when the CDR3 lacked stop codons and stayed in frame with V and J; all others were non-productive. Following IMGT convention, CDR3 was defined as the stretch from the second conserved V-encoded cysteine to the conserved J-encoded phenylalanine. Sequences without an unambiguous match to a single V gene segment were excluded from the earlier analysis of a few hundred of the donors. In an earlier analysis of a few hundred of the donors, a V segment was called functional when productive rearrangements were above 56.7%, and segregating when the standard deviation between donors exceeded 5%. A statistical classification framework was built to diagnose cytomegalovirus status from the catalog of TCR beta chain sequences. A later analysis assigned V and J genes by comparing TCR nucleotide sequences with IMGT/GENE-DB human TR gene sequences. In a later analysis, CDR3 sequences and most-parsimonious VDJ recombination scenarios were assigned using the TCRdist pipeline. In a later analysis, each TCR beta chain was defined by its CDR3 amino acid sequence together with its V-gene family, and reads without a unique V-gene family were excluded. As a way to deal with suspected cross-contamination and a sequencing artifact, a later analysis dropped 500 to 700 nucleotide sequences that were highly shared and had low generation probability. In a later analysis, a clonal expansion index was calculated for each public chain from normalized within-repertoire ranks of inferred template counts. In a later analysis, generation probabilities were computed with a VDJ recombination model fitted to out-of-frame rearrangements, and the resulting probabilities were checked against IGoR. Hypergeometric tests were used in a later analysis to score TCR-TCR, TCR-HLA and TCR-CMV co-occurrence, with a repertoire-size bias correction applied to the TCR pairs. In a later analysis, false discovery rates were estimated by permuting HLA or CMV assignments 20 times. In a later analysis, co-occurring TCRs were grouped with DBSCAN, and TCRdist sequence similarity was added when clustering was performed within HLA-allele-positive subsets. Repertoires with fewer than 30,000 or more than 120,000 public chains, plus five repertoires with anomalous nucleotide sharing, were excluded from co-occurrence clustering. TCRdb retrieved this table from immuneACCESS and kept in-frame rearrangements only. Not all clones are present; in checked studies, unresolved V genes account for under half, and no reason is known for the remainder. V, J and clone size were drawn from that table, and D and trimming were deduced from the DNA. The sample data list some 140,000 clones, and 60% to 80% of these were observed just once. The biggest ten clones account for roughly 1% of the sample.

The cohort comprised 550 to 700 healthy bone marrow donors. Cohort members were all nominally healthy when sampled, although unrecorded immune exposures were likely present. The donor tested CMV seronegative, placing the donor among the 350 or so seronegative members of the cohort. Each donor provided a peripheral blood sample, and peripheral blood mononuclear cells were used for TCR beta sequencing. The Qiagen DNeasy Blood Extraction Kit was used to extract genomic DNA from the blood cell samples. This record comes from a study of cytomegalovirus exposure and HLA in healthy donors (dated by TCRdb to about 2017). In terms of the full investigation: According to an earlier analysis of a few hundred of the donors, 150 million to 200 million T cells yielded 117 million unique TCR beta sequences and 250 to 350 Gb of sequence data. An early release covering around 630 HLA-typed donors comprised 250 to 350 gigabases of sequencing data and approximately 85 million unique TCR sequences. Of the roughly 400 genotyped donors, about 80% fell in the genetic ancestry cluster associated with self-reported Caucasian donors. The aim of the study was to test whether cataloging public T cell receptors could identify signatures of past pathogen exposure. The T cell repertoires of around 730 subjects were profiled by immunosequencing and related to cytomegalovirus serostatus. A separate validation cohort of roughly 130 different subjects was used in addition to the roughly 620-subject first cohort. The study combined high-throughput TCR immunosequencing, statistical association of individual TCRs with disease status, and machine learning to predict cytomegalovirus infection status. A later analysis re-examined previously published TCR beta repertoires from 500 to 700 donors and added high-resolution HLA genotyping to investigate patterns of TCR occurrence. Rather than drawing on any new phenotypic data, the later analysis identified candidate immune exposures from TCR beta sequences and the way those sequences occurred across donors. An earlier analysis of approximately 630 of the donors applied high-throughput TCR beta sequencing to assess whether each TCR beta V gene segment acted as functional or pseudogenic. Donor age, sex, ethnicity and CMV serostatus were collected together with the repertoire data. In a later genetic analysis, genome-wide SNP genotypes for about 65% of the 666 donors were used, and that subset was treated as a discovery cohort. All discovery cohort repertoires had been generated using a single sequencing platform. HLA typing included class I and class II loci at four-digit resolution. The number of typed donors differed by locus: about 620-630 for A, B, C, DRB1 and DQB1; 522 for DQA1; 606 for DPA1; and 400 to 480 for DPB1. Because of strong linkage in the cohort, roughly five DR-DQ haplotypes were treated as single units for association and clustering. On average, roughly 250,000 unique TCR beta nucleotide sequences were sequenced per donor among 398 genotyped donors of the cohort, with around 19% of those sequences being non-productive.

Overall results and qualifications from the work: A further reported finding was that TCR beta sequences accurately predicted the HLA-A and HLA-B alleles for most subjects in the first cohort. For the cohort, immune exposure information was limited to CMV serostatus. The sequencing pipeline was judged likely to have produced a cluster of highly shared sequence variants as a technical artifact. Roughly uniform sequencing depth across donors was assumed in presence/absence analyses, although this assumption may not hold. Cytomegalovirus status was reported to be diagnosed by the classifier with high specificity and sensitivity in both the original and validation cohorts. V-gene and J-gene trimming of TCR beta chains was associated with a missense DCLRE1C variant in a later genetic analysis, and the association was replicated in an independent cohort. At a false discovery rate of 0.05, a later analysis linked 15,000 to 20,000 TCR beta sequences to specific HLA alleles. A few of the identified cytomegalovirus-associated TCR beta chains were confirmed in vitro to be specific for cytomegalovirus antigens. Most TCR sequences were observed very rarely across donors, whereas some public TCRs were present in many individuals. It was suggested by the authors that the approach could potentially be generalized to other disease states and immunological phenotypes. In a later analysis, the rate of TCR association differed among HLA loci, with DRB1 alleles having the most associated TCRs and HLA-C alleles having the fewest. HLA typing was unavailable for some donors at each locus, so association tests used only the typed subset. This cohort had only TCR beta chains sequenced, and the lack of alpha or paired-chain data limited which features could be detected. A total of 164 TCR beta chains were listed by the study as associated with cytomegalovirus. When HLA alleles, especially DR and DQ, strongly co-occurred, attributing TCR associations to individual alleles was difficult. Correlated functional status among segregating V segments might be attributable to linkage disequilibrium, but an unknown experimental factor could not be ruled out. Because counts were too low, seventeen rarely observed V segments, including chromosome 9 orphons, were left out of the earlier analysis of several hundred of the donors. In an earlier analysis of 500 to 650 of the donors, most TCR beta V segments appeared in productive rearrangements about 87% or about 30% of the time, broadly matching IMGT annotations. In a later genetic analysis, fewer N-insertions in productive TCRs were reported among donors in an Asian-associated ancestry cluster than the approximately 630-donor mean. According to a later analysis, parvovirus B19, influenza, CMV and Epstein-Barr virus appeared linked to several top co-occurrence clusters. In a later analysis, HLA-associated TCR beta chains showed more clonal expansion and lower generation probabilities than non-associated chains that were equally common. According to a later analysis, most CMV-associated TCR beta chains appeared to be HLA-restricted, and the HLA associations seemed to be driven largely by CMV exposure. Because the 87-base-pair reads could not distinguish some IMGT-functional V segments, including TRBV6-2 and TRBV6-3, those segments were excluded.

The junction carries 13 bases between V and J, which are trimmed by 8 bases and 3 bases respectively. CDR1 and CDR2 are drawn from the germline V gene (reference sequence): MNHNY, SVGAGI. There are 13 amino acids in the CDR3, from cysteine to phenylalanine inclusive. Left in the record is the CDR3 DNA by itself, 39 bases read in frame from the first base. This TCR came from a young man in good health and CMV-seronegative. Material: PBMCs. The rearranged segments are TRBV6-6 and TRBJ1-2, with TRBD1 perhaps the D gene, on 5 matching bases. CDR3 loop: CASGQGGHYGYTF. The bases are TGTGCCAGCGGGCAGGGAGGTCACTATGGCTACACCTTC.